This T cell receptor beta chain comes out of a study of patients and donors after allogeneic stem cell transplantation. A few counts support this clonotype. V lost 5 bases to trimming and J lost 10 bases, with 18 bases between them. This CDR3 spans 14 amino acids. Looked up from germline, CDR1 is MDHEN and CDR2 is SYDVKM. Via MiXCR, TCRdb re-called the RT-PCR reads, giving one row per CDR3 protein. Altogether more than 850,000 distinct CDR3 sequences are present, roughly 18% being singletons, with the ten largest covering roughly 6%. Input material: blood, either unsorted or a sorted T cell fraction (not recorded which). This receptor was taken from a human donor who was either an allogeneic HSCT recipient or a stem cell or donor lymphocyte infusion donor (not recorded which). It is not recorded whose cells these are; they may come from a transplant donor. This sequence joins TRBV28 and TRBJ2-1; D remains ambiguous. This CDR3 is CASSLDSSYEEQFF. CDR3 in DNA: TGTGCCAGCAGTCTTGACTCCTCTTATGAGGAGCAGTTCTTC.